This T cell receptor beta chain was identified during a study of blood T cells in healthy people across ages. For the study at large: About one barcoded TCR beta cDNA was captured per two T cells.

Using a J-beta primer mix together with a sample-barcoded 5' primer, a second PCR was run for about 7 to 12 cycles. TCRdb re-derived calls from the 5' RACE reads in MiXCR, one entry per CDR3 protein. There are about 800,000 distinct CDR3 sequences in the sample; around a quarter occur only once, and 3.7% lies in the top ten. This clonotype came up a few times. What it recognizes is unknown. V dropped 5 bases and J dropped 3 bases, with 19 bases sitting between them. CDR1 is DFQATT and CDR2 is SNEGSKA in the germline V gene (reference sequence). This CDR3 has 15 amino acids. Study conclusions and caveats: Age advanced and TCR beta diversity per million T cells fell, roughly linearly.

This sample was shared with a second study, whose subject was T cells of mothers and their children. From that study: Related mother-child pairs shared slightly more overlap than unrelated pairs, but the difference was non-significant.

The V and J genes are TRBV20-1 and TRBJ1-1; no clear D gene. This receptor was taken from a boy younger than 18 in good health. Sequencing was carried out using blood. The CDR3 here is CSAEEGYLLHTEAFF. CDR3 DNA: TGCAGTGCTGAAGAGGGATACCTCCTTCACACTGAAGCTTTCTTT.